This T cell receptor beta chain came from a study of blood T cells in healthy people across ages. At least 6 million PBMCs were isolated per sample. Through a sample-barcoded 5' primer and a J-beta primer mix, a second PCR was run for 7 to 11 cycles. TCRdb ran MiXCR on the 5' RACE reads and lists one entry per CDR3 protein. The sample yields 1 million to 1.2 million distinct CDR3 sequences, 35% to 45% seen once. The length of the CDR3 is 13 residues. Trimming left V 3 bases short and J 9 bases short, with 15 bases between. CDR1 and CDR2 (germline): SQVTM, ANQGSEA. This sequence originates from a man aged 18 to 30 in good health. The genes are TRBV29-1 and TRBJ2-1; D unclear. Sequenced material: blood. In DNA form, the CDR3 reads TGCAGCGTTGAGAAGGGTAAGGGTGGTGAGCAGTTCTTC. It codes for CSVEKGKGGEQFF.